The clone carrying this T cell receptor beta chain showed up just a few times. The antigen remains unidentified. Sequenced by immunoSEQ multiplex PCR; TCRdb stores in-frame clones only, minus some. The table has approximately 90,000 clones, roughly nine tenths seen once. This specimen comes from a study of T cell responses to AZD1222 COVID-19 vaccine. General study results and limits: Variant regions that are unmutated are reportedly the target of nearly half of spike-specific TCRs. Just a handful of people given AZD1222 tested seropositive at baseline.

Germline CDR1 and CDR2: SGHTA and FQGNSA. The CDR3 is made up of 14 amino acids. Deletions cut 5 bases from V and 0 bases from J, with 11 bases between. The source was peripheral blood, collected on day 0 of AZD1222 vaccination. The receptor's source is an adult in good health. This chain uses TRBV7-2 with TRBJ2-7, with D uncertain. CDR3 nucleotides: TGTGCCAGCAGCACCCGACGGAGCTCCTACGAGCAGTACTTC. Amino acid sequence: CASSTRRSSYEQYF.